This TCR beta chain originates from a study of blood T cell repertoires in COVID-19. As for the study in general: Researchers got acute and convalescent COVID-19 samples from the United States, Italy and Spain. Sample material is recorded as cDNA or gDNA derived from T cells, B-cell-depleted T cells, or PBMCs.

Authors' methods: By means of reference gene primer amplification, nucleated cell counts were estimated. The protocol was immunoSEQ multiplex PCR, while the TCRdb copy is restricted to in-frame clones and leaves out a portion. For V, J and clone size, that table is used; D and trimming come from the DNA. The sample yields 150,000 to 200,000 clones, 79% seen once. V lost 2 bases to trimming and J lost 9 bases, with 19 bases between them. The CDR3 is 16 amino acids. CDR1 LGHNA and CDR2 YNFKEQ come from the germline V gene. This TCR was recovered from a man in his 60s with active or convalescent COVID-19. The specimen was peripheral blood. The gene calls are TRBV4-2 and TRBJ1-4; D gene ambiguous. For the CDR3, the DNA is TGTGCCAGCAGCCAAACAAGGGAGGAATCTATACAAAAACTGTTTTTT. Amino acid sequence: CASSQTREESIQKLFF.